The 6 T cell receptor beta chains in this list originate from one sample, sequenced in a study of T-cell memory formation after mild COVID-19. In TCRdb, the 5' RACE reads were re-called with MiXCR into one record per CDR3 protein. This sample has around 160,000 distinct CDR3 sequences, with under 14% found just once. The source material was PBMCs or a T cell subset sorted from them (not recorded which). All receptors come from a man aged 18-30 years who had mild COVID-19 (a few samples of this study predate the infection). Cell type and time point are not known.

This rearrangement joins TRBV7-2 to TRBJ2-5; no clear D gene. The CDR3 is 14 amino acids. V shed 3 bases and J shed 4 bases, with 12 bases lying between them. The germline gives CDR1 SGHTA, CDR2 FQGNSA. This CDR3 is CASSFATRPETQYF. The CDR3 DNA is TGTGCCAGCAGCTTTGCAACCCGGCCAGAGACCCAGTACTTC.

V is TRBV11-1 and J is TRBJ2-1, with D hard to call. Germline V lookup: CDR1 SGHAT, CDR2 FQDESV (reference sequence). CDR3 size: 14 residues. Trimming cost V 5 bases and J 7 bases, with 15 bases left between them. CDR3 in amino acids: CASSPLGWVNEQFF. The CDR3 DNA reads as TGTGCCAGCAGCCCGTTAGGTTGGGTGAATGAGCAGTTCTTC.

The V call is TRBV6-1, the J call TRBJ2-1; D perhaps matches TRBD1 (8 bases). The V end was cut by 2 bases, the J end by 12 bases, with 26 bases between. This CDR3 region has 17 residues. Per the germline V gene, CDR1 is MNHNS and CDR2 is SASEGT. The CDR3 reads CASSEYPTGGGVDRQFF. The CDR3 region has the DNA TGTGCCAGCAGTGAATACCCTACAGGGGGGGGCGTCGATCGGCAGTTCTTC.

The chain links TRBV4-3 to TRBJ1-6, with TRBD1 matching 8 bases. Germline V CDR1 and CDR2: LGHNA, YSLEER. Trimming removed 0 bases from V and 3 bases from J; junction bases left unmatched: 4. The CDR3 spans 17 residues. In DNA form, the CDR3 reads TGCGCCAGCAGCCAAGACCGCGGACAGGGCTATAATTCACCCCTCCACTTT. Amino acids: CASSQDRGQGYNSPLHF.

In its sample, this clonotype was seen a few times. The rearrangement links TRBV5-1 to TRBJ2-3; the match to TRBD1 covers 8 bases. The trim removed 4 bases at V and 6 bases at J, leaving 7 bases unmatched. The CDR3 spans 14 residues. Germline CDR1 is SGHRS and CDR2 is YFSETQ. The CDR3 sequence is CASSPTGALDTQYF. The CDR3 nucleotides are TGCGCCAGCAGCCCGACAGGGGCGCTGGATACGCAGTATTTT.

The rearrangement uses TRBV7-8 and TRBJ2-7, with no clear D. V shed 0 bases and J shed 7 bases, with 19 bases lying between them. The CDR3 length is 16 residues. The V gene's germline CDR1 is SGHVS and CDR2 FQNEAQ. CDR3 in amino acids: CASSLAGPQVPVEQYF. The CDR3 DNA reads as TGTGCCAGCAGCTTAGCAGGGCCGCAAGTCCCGGTTGAGCAGTACTTC.